The 4 T cell receptor beta chains in this list originate from one sample, sequenced in a study of blood T cell repertoires in COVID-19. TCRdb keeps only in-frame clones here, not all; method: immunoSEQ multiplex PCR. This table has some 99,000 clones, 70% to 90% appearing once. Sequenced: peripheral blood. Receptor source: a human donor in a cohort sampled during active COVID-19.

The table lists this clone with a count of one. V and J are TRBV11-2 and TRBJ2-7, with D perhaps matching TRBD1 (5 bases). Trimming cost V 5 bases and J 0 bases, with 8 bases left between them. Per germline, CDR1 SGHAT and CDR2 FQNNGV. This CDR3 spans 13 amino acids. CDR3 bases: TGTGCCAGCAGCCCTGGGGCCTCCTACGAGCAGTACTTC. It yields the protein CASSPGASYEQYF.

The V gene is TRBV5-6, the J gene TRBJ2-7, with 8 bases aligning to TRBD1. The trim removed 3 bases at V and 13 bases at J, leaving 12 bases unmatched. Germline CDR1 and CDR2: SGHDT and YYEEEE. The CDR3 is made up of 13 amino acids. The CDR3 spells CASSSNLDRGEYF. In DNA form, the CDR3 reads TGTGCCAGCAGCTCAAACCTCGACAGGGGAGAATACTTC. Full variable domain (rest looked up from reference TRBV5-6 and TRBJ2-7): DAGVTQSPTHLIKTRGQQVTLRCSPKSGHDTVSWYQQALGQGPQFIFQYYEEEERQRGNFPDRFSGHQFPNYSSELNVNALLLGDSALYLCASSSNLDRGEYFGPGTRLTVT.

This chain's CDR3 is CASSLIGYTGELFF. The CDR3 DNA is TGTGCCAGCAGCTTAATTGGCTACACCGGGGAGCTGTTTTTT. V usage is TRBV7-3 and J usage is TRBJ2-2; no firm D call. Germline CDR1 SGHTA, CDR2 FQGTGA. This CDR3 is built from 14 residues. The V end lost 1 base, the J end lost 3 bases, and 6 bases lay between the germline ends.

This chain connects TRBV5-6 to TRBJ1-1, with 7 bases that match TRBD1. Per the germline V gene, CDR1 is SGHDT and CDR2 is YYEEEE. Trimming cost V 0 bases and J 2 bases; bases outside gene matches: 10. This CDR3 is built from 17 residues. CDR3: CASSLAGTDLTNTEAFF. The CDR3 coding sequence is TGTGCCAGCAGCTTGGCCGGGACAGACCTAACAAACACTGAAGCTTTCTTT.